Following are 21 T cell receptor beta chains from one sample sequenced in a study of response to subunit inactivated influenza vaccine. Via MiXCR, TCRdb re-called the RT-PCR reads, giving one row per CDR3 protein. The sample lists roughly 790,000 distinct CDR3 sequences, 21% seen once, with 10% to 13% in the top ten. The input for sequencing was PBMCs from blood, taken 4 to 6 days after vaccination. The origin of the receptors is a man aged 50-59 years who received an inactivated influenza vaccine.

This chain uses TRBV6-2 or TRBV6-3 with TRBJ2-1; 9 positions agree with TRBD1. V shed 2 bases and J 6 bases; nucleotides not matched to a gene: 8. This CDR3 region has 16 residues. Germline CDR1 is MNHEY and CDR2 is SVGEGT. CDR3 region: CASSYPRQGGSNEQFF. In DNA, the CDR3 is TGTGCCAGCAGTTACCCCCGACAGGGGGGTAGCAATGAGCAGTTCTTC.

The chain recombines TRBV9 with TRBJ2-4, with a tentative D call TRBD2 (6 bases). This CDR3 comprises 15 residues. Germline V gene data show CDR1 as SGDLS and CDR2 as YYNGEE. The germline V and J ends were trimmed by 3 bases and 3 bases, with 13 bases remaining between them. The CDR3: CASSGGGWDKNIQYF. CDR3 in DNA: TGTGCCAGCAGCGGTGGAGGGTGGGACAAAAACATTCAGTACTTC.

V is TRBV5-1 and J is TRBJ2-7; D remains ambiguous. The V and J ends lost 0 bases and 1 base respectively, with 5 bases between them. The CDR3 length is 13 residues. Germline V gives CDR1 SGHRS, CDR2 YFSETQ. The CDR3 region is CASSLDQSYEQYF. The CDR3 nucleotides read TGCGCCAGCAGCTTGGACCAGTCCTACGAGCAGTACTTC.

This clonotype came up once. The chain recombines TRBV3-1 with TRBJ2-7; the D gene is possibly TRBD2 (6 bases). V gave up 0 bases and J gave up 6 bases, with 9 bases separating them. From germline, CDR1 is LGHDT and CDR2 YNNKEL (reference sequence). The CDR3 runs to 13 residues. The CDR3: CASSQDGGVEQYF. In DNA form, the CDR3 reads TGTGCCAGCAGCCAAGATGGAGGGGTCGAGCAGTACTTC.

The V and J genes are TRBV5-1 and TRBJ2-3, with D perhaps matching TRBD1 (6 bases). The germline CDR1 and CDR2 sequences are SGHRS and YFSETQ. Trimming pared 1 base from V and 2 bases from J, leaving 11 bases between. This CDR3 region has 15 residues. The CDR3 here is CASSLQGILTDTQYF. The CDR3, as DNA: TGCGCCAGCAGCTTGCAGGGGATCCTCACAGATACGCAGTATTTT. The full variable domain, rest sourced from reference TRBV5-1 and TRBJ2-3, is KAGVTQTPRYLIKTRGQQVTLSCSPISGHRSVSWYQQTPGQGLQFLFEYFSETQRNKGNFPGRFSGRQFSNSRSEMNVSTLELGDSALYLCASSLQGILTDTQYFGPGTRLTVL.

The count of this clonotype is one. The chain links TRBV7-2 to TRBJ2-7, with D tentatively TRBD1 (6 bases). CDR3 length: 14 amino acids. V dropped 1 base and J dropped 5 bases, with 12 bases sitting between them. Germline V gene lookup returns CDR1 SGHTA and CDR2 FQGNSA. The CDR3 region is CASSLVQGIDEQYF. The CDR3 DNA reads as TGTGCCAGCAGCTTAGTTCAGGGGATCGACGAGCAGTACTTC.

This clonotype was detected a few times. DNA for the CDR3: TGCAGTGCTTCGCAGTTCTCTGGGGCCAACGTCCTGACTTTC. It codes for CSASQFSGANVLTF. The rearrangement links TRBV20-1 to TRBJ2-6; D uncertain. V gave up 5 bases and J gave up 0 bases, with 8 bases separating them. CDR1 DFQATT and CDR2 SNEGSKA come from the germline V gene (reference sequence). The CDR3 sequence is 14 residues long.

This rearrangement joins TRBV4-1 to TRBJ2-1; D assignment may be TRBD1 or TRBD2 (5 bases each). The CDR3 extends over 11 amino acids. Per the germline V gene, CDR1 is MGHRA and CDR2 is YSYEKL. V shed 8 bases and J shed 6 bases, with 8 bases lying between them. The CDR3 bases are TGCGCCAGCGGGGACGGCAATGAGCAGTTCTTC. Translated: CASGDGNEQFF.

The rearrangement joins TRBV20-1 to TRBJ2-2; D not certain. The CDR3 contains 15 residues. The V gene's germline CDR1 is DFQATT and CDR2 SNEGSKA (reference sequence). Trimming left V 1 base short and J 0 bases short, with 9 bases between. Written as DNA, the CDR3 is TGCAGTGCTAGAGGACTGAGTCCGAACACCGGGGAGCTGTTTTTT. This translates into CSARGLSPNTGELFF.

V and J are TRBV20-1 and TRBJ1-2, with 7 nucleotides matching TRBD1. The junction had 11 bases not matched to a gene; V was cut back by 6 bases and J by 4 bases. Germline V gene lookup returns CDR1 DFQATT and CDR2 SNEGSKA (reference sequence). The CDR3 is 14 amino acids. The chain's CDR3 is CSAGVVGGGYGYTF. The CDR3 bases are TGCAGTGCAGGGGTAGTAGGGGGCGGCTATGGCTACACCTTC.

This sequence joins TRBV27 and TRBJ1-6, with 8 positions matching TRBD1. After removal of 4 bases from V and 15 bases from J, the junction contained 11 bases not matched to a gene. The CDR3 is made up of 14 amino acids. The germline V gene has CDR1 MNHEY and CDR2 SMNVEV (reference sequence). This CDR3 reads CASSSDRARPRLHF. The CDR3 DNA is TGTGCCAGCAGTTCGGACAGGGCCCGACCTCGCCTCCACTTT.

The sample holds a few counts of this clonotype. This chain connects TRBV9 to TRBJ2-5, with 7 bases lining up with TRBD2. Germline V gene data show CDR1 as SGDLS and CDR2 as YYNGEE. V lost 3 bases to trimming and J lost 5 bases; unmatched junction nucleotides: 7. The CDR3 loop spans 14 amino acids. CDR3 sequence: CASSAGLRGETQYF. CDR3 bases: TGTGCCAGCAGCGCGGGACTACGTGGCGAGACCCAGTACTTC.

This rearrangement joins TRBV20-1 to TRBJ2-1; D not resolved. The CDR3 is 14 amino acids. CDR1 is DFQATT and CDR2 is SNEGSKA in the germline V gene (reference sequence). Trimming pared 0 bases from V and 5 bases from J, leaving 11 bases between. The CDR3 bases are TGCAGTGCTAGAGATCTAAAAAGACACAATGAGCAGTTCTTC. As protein: CSARDLKRHNEQFF.

This rearrangement joins TRBV20-1 to TRBJ1-1; a possible D gene is TRBD1 (6 bases). The CDR3 sequence is 14 residues long. The V gene lost 1 base and the J gene lost 3 bases, with 12 bases spanning the gap. In germline, CDR1 is DFQATT, CDR2 SNEGSKA (reference sequence). Here the CDR3 reads CSARVTGFYTEAFF. CDR3 sequence (DNA): TGCAGTGCTAGAGTAACAGGGTTTTACACTGAAGCTTTCTTT.

The V gene is TRBV20-1, the J gene TRBJ2-5; 9 bases fit TRBD1. The CDR3 sequence is 14 residues long. CDR1 is DFQATT and CDR2 is SNEGSKA in the germline V gene (reference sequence). V shed 5 bases, J shed 7 bases, and the junction held 11 bases outside the gene matches. The CDR3 sequence is CSAVPGQGSGTQYF. The CDR3 nucleotides are TGCAGTGCTGTCCCGGGACAGGGCTCGGGGACCCAGTACTTC.

This chain uses TRBV6-5 with TRBJ2-7, with a possible D match to TRBD2 (6 bases). Germline V gene lookup returns CDR1 MNHEY and CDR2 SVGAGI. The CDR3 runs 16 residues. Trimming stripped 4 bases from V and 3 bases from J, with 19 bases between. CDR3 coding DNA: TGTGCCAGCAGTTCCCTGGCGGGACCGCAAATCTACGAGCAGTACTTC. Residues: CASSSLAGPQIYEQYF.

The V call is TRBV4-3, the J call TRBJ2-2; 14 bases are shared with TRBD2. Germline V gene data show CDR1 as LGHNA and CDR2 as YSLEER. V shed 4 bases and J 5 bases; nucleotides not matched to a gene: 3. The CDR3 is made up of 16 amino acids. CDR3 sequence: CASSRTSGGRTGELFF. In DNA, the CDR3 is TGCGCCAGCAGCCGGACTAGCGGGGGGAGAACCGGGGAGCTGTTTTTT.

The chain joins TRBV7-1 to TRBJ2-7; 9 bases line up with TRBD1. TRBV7-1 is an ORF, with its function uncertain. This CDR3 has 22 amino acids. The J segment lost 0 bases and the V segment lost 3 bases, leaving 24 bases of the junction unmatched. DNA for the CDR3: TGTGCCAGCAGCTCTGGATGGCGTCTCCGGGACAGGGAGAAGCGGACCTCCTACGAGCAGTACTTC. It specifies CASSSGWRLRDREKRTSYEQYF.

The rearrangement uses TRBV5-1 and TRBJ1-1, with 10 bases lining up with TRBD1. The germline V gene has CDR1 SGHRS and CDR2 YFSETQ. The V gene end was trimmed by 6 bases and the J gene end by 3 bases; junction bases not matched to a gene: 2. The CDR3 spans 13 residues. CDR3 in DNA: TGCGCCAGCACCGGACAGGGGGACACTGAAGCTTTCTTT. Its protein is CASTGQGDTEAFF.

The chain couples TRBV6-5 to TRBJ1-2; D remains ambiguous. Germline CDR1 MNHEY, CDR2 SVGAGI. Trimming took off 0 bases at V and 8 bases at J, with 13 bases between the two ends. The CDR3 is 14 amino acids. CDR3 DNA: TGTGCCAGCAGTTACTCCCCCTCCGGGTCCGGCTACACCTTC. Amino acid sequence: CASSYSPSGSGYTF.

This clonotype was seen only a few times. V usage is TRBV6-5 and J usage is TRBJ1-1; no firm D call. Germline CDR1 reads MNHEY; CDR2 reads SVGAGI. The V and J ends lost 0 bases and 4 bases respectively, with 6 bases between them. This CDR3 is 13 amino acids long. CDR3: CASSYSKGTEAFF. CDR3 DNA sequence: TGTGCCAGCAGTTACTCGAAGGGCACTGAAGCTTTCTTT.